This T cell receptor beta chain came from a study of beta chain features in type 1 diabetes. The entirety of the isolated RNA underwent reverse transcription, so expressed TCRB transcripts were sequenced. Method: immunoSEQ multiplex PCR; TCRdb's copy keeps in-frame clones and lacks some. The sample lists approximately 150,000 clones, approximately 9.9% occurring once. Turning to this clone: Its antigen is not identified.

This CDR3 is 14 amino acids long. The junction had 4 bases not matched to a gene; V was cut back by 2 bases and J by 6 bases. The V gene's germline CDR1 is KGHSH and CDR2 LQKENI. The authors took one heparinised blood draw, averaging roughly 120 mL, from each donor. Sorting with CD45RO/CCR7/CD25/CD127/CD95/CD27 yielded naive, central memory, regulatory and stem-like memory CD4+ cells. Study-level results: Type 1 diabetes patients had fewer VDJ junction insertions and more deletions. The study found moderately but significantly shorter TCRB CDR3s in all four CD4+ subsets of Type 1 diabetes patients.

The TCR was taken from a woman aged 18-29 years in good health. The genes are TRBV18 and TRBJ2-7; 10 positions agree with TRBD1. Sequences were obtained from central memory CD4+ T cells from blood. The CDR3 DNA reads as TGTGCCAGCTCACCAGGGACAGGGGTCGGCGAGCAGTACTTC. It codes for CASSPGTGVGEQYF.